The 5 T cell receptor beta chains below all came from one sample that was sequenced in a study of OX40 agonist ivuxolimab in advanced cancers. Clones were sequenced by immunoSEQ multiplex PCR, and TCRdb holds only the in-frame ones, with some missing. This sample has 90,000 to 120,000 clones; 90% occur once, and the top ten carry 0.25% to 0.35%. The source material was CD4+ or CD8+ T cells sorted from blood, sampled in a trial of the OX40 agonist ivuxolimab. Receptors were obtained from an adult with an advanced solid tumor such as melanoma, head and neck, liver or kidney cancer.

The V and J genes are TRBV6-7 and TRBJ1-2, with D possibly TRBD1 on 5 matching bases. TRBV6-7 is recorded as an ORF, its role being uncertain. This CDR3 is 13 amino acids long. Between the trimmed V and J ends, which lost 2 bases and 3 bases, there was a span of 7 bases. This chain's CDR3 is CASSYKGYYGYTF. As DNA, the CDR3 is TGTGCCAGCAGTTACAAGGGGTACTATGGCTACACCTTC.

About this clone: One junction end disagrees with the germline gene, perhaps due to a read error. This chain uses TRBV18 with TRBJ1-5; 7 nucleotides match TRBD1. Germline V gene data show CDR1 as KGHSH and CDR2 as LQKENI. The CDR3 covers 19 residues. The CDR3 loop is CASSPPSICGTDVFSAPAF. DNA for the CDR3: TGTGCCAGCTCACCACCGTCTATATGTGGGACAGACGTTTTCTCAGCCCCAGCATTT.

The rearrangement links TRBV11-2 to TRBJ2-7, with unresolved D. Looked up from germline, CDR1 is SGHAT and CDR2 is FQNNGV. Trimming stripped 1 base from V and 4 bases from J, with 14 bases between. This CDR3 has 15 residues. In nucleotides, the CDR3 is TGTGCCAGCAGCTTAGGCCCAGACGCCTTATACGAGCAGTACTTC. It specifies CASSLGPDALYEQYF.

This sequence joins TRBV19 and TRBJ2-4; the D gene is possibly TRBD1 (6 bases). CDR3 length: 16 residues. Trimming took off 6 bases at V and 0 bases at J, with 15 bases between the two ends. The germline V gene has CDR1 LNHDA and CDR2 SQIVND (reference sequence). In DNA form, the CDR3 reads TGTGCCAGTAGCACCGGGACAACCATAGCCAAAAACATTCAGTACTTC. Translating gives CASSTGTTIAKNIQYF.

The CDR3 nucleotides are TGTGCCAGCAGCCAAGATAGGGGGCAGCCCCAGCATTTT. Translating it yields CASSQDRGQPQHF. The J gene is TRBJ1-5, the V gene TRBV4-2, with TRBD1 as a possible D gene (6 bases). CDR1 and CDR2 from the germline V gene are LGHNA and YNFKEQ. The CDR3 sequence is 13 residues long. Trimming stripped 0 bases from V and 7 bases from J, with 7 bases between.